This is a list of T cell receptor beta chains from one sample in a study of beta chain features in type 1 diabetes. Clones were read by immunoSEQ multiplex PCR, and TCRdb kept only the in-frame ones, dropping some. The table records 400,000 or so clones, around 9.6% of them present only once. Sequenced input: central memory CD4+ T cells from blood. The receptors here all came from a man aged 25 to 40 with type 1 diabetes. CDR3s include the opening cysteine and the closing phenylalanine or tryptophan. The D gene is left open where the match is weak. The listing skips clone size in some rows; elsewhere it reads once, few, many or a size class.

d_call: TRBD1; v_call: TRBV18; clone_size: few; cdr3_length: 14; j_call: TRBJ2-5; cdr3_nt: TGTGCCAGCTCTCCAGGGGGAAATGGAGAGACCCAGTACTTC; cdr3_aa: CASSPGGNGETQYF
d_call: TRBD1; v_call: TRBV11-2; clone_size: NA; cdr3_length: 17; j_call: TRBJ2-2; cdr3_nt: TGTGCCAGCAGCTCAGCGGCGAGACAGGGCATTACCGGGGAGCTGTTTTTT; cdr3_aa: CASSSAARQGITGELFF
d_call: NA; v_call: TRBV7-2; clone_size: NA; cdr3_length: 15; j_call: TRBJ2-7; cdr3_nt: TGTGCCAGCAGCTTAGCCCCCGGTGGCAGGGACGAGCAGTACTTC; cdr3_aa: CASSLAPGGRDEQYF
d_call: NA; v_call: TRBV19; clone_size: NA; cdr3_length: 14; j_call: TRBJ2-3; cdr3_nt: TGTGCCAGTAGTATTGGGGGCTACACAGATACGCAGTATTTT; cdr3_aa: CASSIGGYTDTQYF
d_call: NA; v_call: TRBV7-6; clone_size: few; cdr3_length: 11; j_call: TRBJ2-5; cdr3_nt: TGTGCCAGCAGCCAGATGGAGACCCAGTACTTC; cdr3_aa: CASSQMETQYF
d_call: NA; v_call: TRBV7-9; clone_size: NA; cdr3_length: 15; j_call: TRBJ1-1; cdr3_nt: TGTGCCAGCACCAAGTTTAGCCGGACGAACACTGAAGCTTTCTTT; cdr3_aa: CASTKFSRTNTEAFF
d_call: TRBD2; v_call: TRBV6-5; clone_size: NA; cdr3_length: 15; j_call: TRBJ2-1; cdr3_nt: TGTGCCAGCAGGCCAGTAGCGGGAAGCCTCACTGAGCAGTTCTTC; cdr3_aa: CASRPVAGSLTEQFF
d_call: TRBD1; v_call: TRBV19; clone_size: few; cdr3_length: 14; j_call: TRBJ2-1; cdr3_nt: TGTGCCAGTAGTACCCTGACAGGGTTTGGTGAGCAGTTCTTC; cdr3_aa: CASSTLTGFGEQFF
d_call: NA; v_call: TRBV15; clone_size: few; cdr3_length: 15; j_call: TRBJ2-5; cdr3_nt: TGTGCCACCAGCAGCGACCGGGACGACCAAGAGACCCAGTACTTC; cdr3_aa: CATSSDRDDQETQYF
d_call: TRBD1; v_call: TRBV6-5; clone_size: NA; cdr3_length: 14; j_call: TRBJ1-1; cdr3_nt: TGTGCCAGCTCCAGGGGGCAAAGGTACACTGAAGCTTTCTTT; cdr3_aa: CASSRGQRYTEAFF
d_call: NA; v_call: TRBV6-6; clone_size: few; cdr3_length: 12; j_call: TRBJ1-1; cdr3_nt: TGTGCCAGCAGTTTATGGGGCCGGAAAGCTTTCTTT; cdr3_aa: CASSLWGRKAFF
d_call: NA; v_call: TRBV18; clone_size: few; cdr3_length: 14; j_call: TRBJ1-1; cdr3_nt: TGTGCCAGCTCACCAGCGGGGGAAGGAGGGTCGGCTTTCTTT; cdr3_aa: CASSPAGEGGSAFF
d_call: NA; v_call: TRBV28; clone_size: many; cdr3_length: 15; j_call: TRBJ2-3; cdr3_nt: TGTGCCAGCAGTAGCGGGACTCGGGGGCTGGATACGCAGTATTTT; cdr3_aa: CASSSGTRGLDTQYF
d_call: NA; v_call: TRBV27; clone_size: few; cdr3_length: 15; j_call: TRBJ2-5; cdr3_nt: TGTGCCAGCAGTACCCACTCGGGCGTCCCAGAGACCCAGTACTTC; cdr3_aa: CASSTHSGVPETQYF
d_call: NA; v_call: TRBV6-4; clone_size: many; cdr3_length: 13; j_call: TRBJ2-1; cdr3_nt: TGTGCCAGCAGTGACCAGAATAGGGGACCTCAGTTCTTC; cdr3_aa: CASSDQNRGPQFF
d_call: TRBD1; v_call: TRBV5-4; clone_size: few; cdr3_length: 15; j_call: TRBJ1-1; cdr3_nt: TGTGCCAGCAGCCACGGACAGGGGACCTTCACTGAAGCTTTCTTT; cdr3_aa: CASSHGQGTFTEAFF
d_call: TRBD2; v_call: TRBV19; clone_size: few; cdr3_length: 17; j_call: TRBJ2-7; cdr3_nt: TGTGCCAGGGGGGGGACTAGCGGGAGTCCAAGATCCTACGAGCAGTACTTC; cdr3_aa: CARGGTSGSPRSYEQYF
d_call: TRBD2; v_call: TRBV4-1; clone_size: NA; cdr3_length: 16; j_call: TRBJ2-7; cdr3_nt: TGCGCCAGCAGCCAAGCCTCCGGGACTAGTTACTACGAGCAGTACTTC; cdr3_aa: CASSQASGTSYYEQYF
d_call: NA; v_call: TRBV9; clone_size: NA; cdr3_length: 14; j_call: TRBJ2-1; cdr3_nt: TGTGCCAGCAGCCGGGCCAACTCCTACAATGAGCAGTTCTTC; cdr3_aa: CASSRANSYNEQFF
d_call: NA; v_call: TRBV5-5; clone_size: NA; cdr3_length: 13; j_call: TRBJ1-3; cdr3_nt: TGTGCCAGCAGGGAAGGCGGCGGAAACACCATATATTTT; cdr3_aa: CASREGGGNTIYF
d_call: NA; v_call: TRBV7-9; clone_size: NA; cdr3_length: 16; j_call: TRBJ2-1; cdr3_nt: TGTGCCAGCAGCTTAGGAGGCGGGCCCGATCGGGGTGAGCAGTTCTTC; cdr3_aa: CASSLGGGPDRGEQFF
d_call: NA; v_call: TRBV9; clone_size: NA; cdr3_length: 17; j_call: TRBJ2-2; cdr3_nt: TGTGCCAGCAGCCCGCACGGGGGGCCGGGGAACACCGGGGAGCTGTTTTTT; cdr3_aa: CASSPHGGPGNTGELFF
d_call: NA; v_call: TRBV18; clone_size: NA; cdr3_length: 16; j_call: TRBJ2-3; cdr3_nt: TGTGCCAGCTCACCACCGTCAGGGCCCGGGCCAGATACGCAGTATTTT; cdr3_aa: CASSPPSGPGPDTQYF
d_call: NA; v_call: TRBV25-1; clone_size: NA; cdr3_length: 12; j_call: TRBJ2-3; cdr3_nt: TGTGCCAGCAGTGCCGGCACAGATACGCAGTATTTT; cdr3_aa: CASSAGTDTQYF
d_call: TRBD2; v_call: TRBV9; clone_size: few; cdr3_length: 15; j_call: TRBJ2-7; cdr3_nt: TGTGCCAGCAGCCCACTAGCGGGAGCTGTCTACGAGCAGTACTTC; cdr3_aa: CASSPLAGAVYEQYF
d_call: NA; v_call: TRBV19; clone_size: many; cdr3_length: 13; j_call: TRBJ2-1; cdr3_nt: TGTGCCAGTACCCGGGGCTCCTACAATGAGCAGTTCTTC; cdr3_aa: CASTRGSYNEQFF
d_call: TRBD1; v_call: TRBV5-8; clone_size: NA; cdr3_length: 16; j_call: TRBJ1-2; cdr3_nt: TGTGCCAGCAGCGCAGGGCCCTACGGGACAGGCTATGGCTACACCTTC; cdr3_aa: CASSAGPYGTGYGYTF
d_call: TRBD1; v_call: TRBV14; clone_size: few; cdr3_length: 14; j_call: TRBJ1-2; cdr3_nt: TGTGCCAGCAGCCAAACAGGGGCTGGGCTTGGCTACACCTTC; cdr3_aa: CASSQTGAGLGYTF
d_call: NA; v_call: TRBV25-1; clone_size: NA; cdr3_length: 13; j_call: TRBJ2-1; cdr3_nt: TGTGCCAGCCTCCCACCCGGGGGGCGGGCGCGGTTCTTC; cdr3_aa: CASLPPGGRARFF
d_call: TRBD2; v_call: TRBV10-3; clone_size: few; cdr3_length: 14; j_call: TRBJ2-1; cdr3_nt: TGTGCCATCAGCATCGGGACTAGCAAGGCTGAGCAGTTCTTC; cdr3_aa: CAISIGTSKAEQFF
d_call: NA; v_call: TRBV7-2; clone_size: few; cdr3_length: 12; j_call: TRBJ2-5; cdr3_nt: TGTGCCAGCAGCTTAGCTCGTGAGACCCAGTACTTC; cdr3_aa: CASSLARETQYF
d_call: NA; v_call: TRBV5-1; clone_size: few; cdr3_length: 16; j_call: TRBJ2-1; cdr3_nt: TGCGCCAGCAGCTTGGAGGGGAGGAGCTCCTACAATGAGCAGTTCTTC; cdr3_aa: CASSLEGRSSYNEQFF
d_call: NA; v_call: TRBV25-1; clone_size: NA; cdr3_length: 16; j_call: TRBJ1-2; cdr3_nt: TGTGCCAGCAGTGAACCCCCCGGGAGGGAGAACTATGGCTACACCTTC; cdr3_aa: CASSEPPGRENYGYTF
d_call: NA; v_call: TRBV19; clone_size: few; cdr3_length: 16; j_call: TRBJ1-5; cdr3_nt: TGTGCCAGTAGTATGGGAAGGGGAGCATATCATCAGCCCCAGCATTTT; cdr3_aa: CASSMGRGAYHQPQHF
d_call: NA; v_call: TRBV18; clone_size: many; cdr3_length: 15; j_call: TRBJ1-1; cdr3_nt: TGTGCCAGCTCACCACCGAAAACAGGCAACACTGAAGCTTTCTTT; cdr3_aa: CASSPPKTGNTEAFF
d_call: TRBD2; v_call: TRBV23-1; clone_size: many; cdr3_length: 15; j_call: TRBJ2-1; cdr3_nt: TGCGCCATACAAACAACTAGCGGGAGGGGGCATGAGCAGTTCTTC; cdr3_aa: CAIQTTSGRGHEQFF
d_call: NA; v_call: TRBV28; clone_size: few; cdr3_length: 14; j_call: TRBJ1-2; cdr3_nt: TGTGCCAGCAGTCCCCCGCAGGTTCGCTATGGCTACACCTTC; cdr3_aa: CASSPPQVRYGYTF
d_call: NA; v_call: TRBV27; clone_size: few; cdr3_length: 14; j_call: TRBJ2-7; cdr3_nt: TGTGCCAGCAGTATTTCCAGCAGCCGCTACGAGCAGTACTTC; cdr3_aa: CASSISSSRYEQYF
d_call: NA; v_call: TRBV4-1; clone_size: NA; cdr3_length: 16; j_call: TRBJ2-2; cdr3_nt: TGCGCCAGCAGCCGGGTAGCGGCCAGGAACACCGGGGAGCTGTTTTTT; cdr3_aa: CASSRVAARNTGELFF
d_call: NA; v_call: TRBV27; clone_size: NA; cdr3_length: 14; j_call: TRBJ1-5; cdr3_nt: TGTGCCAGCAGTTATCGGCAGGGCAATCAGCCCCAGCATTTT; cdr3_aa: CASSYRQGNQPQHF
d_call: NA; v_call: TRBV27; clone_size: NA; cdr3_length: 15; j_call: TRBJ2-5; cdr3_nt: TGTGCCAGCAGTTTAGTCGTGACAGACCAAGAGACCCAGTACTTC; cdr3_aa: CASSLVVTDQETQYF
d_call: NA; v_call: TRBV9; clone_size: NA; cdr3_length: 15; j_call: TRBJ2-1; cdr3_nt: TGTGCCAGCAGCGACACAGGCGGGTCCTACAATGAGCAGTTCTTC; cdr3_aa: CASSDTGGSYNEQFF
d_call: NA; v_call: TRBV5-6; clone_size: NA; cdr3_length: 17; j_call: TRBJ2-1; cdr3_nt: TGTGCCAGCAGCTTGCACAGGGTTTTGGCGTCCCGAAATGAGCAGTTCTTC; cdr3_aa: CASSLHRVLASRNEQFF
d_call: TRBD1; v_call: TRBV5-1; clone_size: once; cdr3_length: 14; j_call: TRBJ1-1; cdr3_nt: TGCGCCAGCAGCTTGACAGGGGAGAACACTGAAGCTTTCTTT; cdr3_aa: CASSLTGENTEAFF
d_call: NA; v_call: TRBV2; clone_size: few; cdr3_length: 13; j_call: TRBJ2-7; cdr3_nt: TGTGCCAGCAGTCCCGGGGAAGGCTACGAGCAGTACTTC; cdr3_aa: CASSPGEGYEQYF
d_call: NA; v_call: TRBV7-2; clone_size: NA; cdr3_length: 14; j_call: TRBJ2-1; cdr3_nt: TGTGCCAGCAGGGAAGGGGTCTCCTACAATGAGCAGTTCTTC; cdr3_aa: CASREGVSYNEQFF